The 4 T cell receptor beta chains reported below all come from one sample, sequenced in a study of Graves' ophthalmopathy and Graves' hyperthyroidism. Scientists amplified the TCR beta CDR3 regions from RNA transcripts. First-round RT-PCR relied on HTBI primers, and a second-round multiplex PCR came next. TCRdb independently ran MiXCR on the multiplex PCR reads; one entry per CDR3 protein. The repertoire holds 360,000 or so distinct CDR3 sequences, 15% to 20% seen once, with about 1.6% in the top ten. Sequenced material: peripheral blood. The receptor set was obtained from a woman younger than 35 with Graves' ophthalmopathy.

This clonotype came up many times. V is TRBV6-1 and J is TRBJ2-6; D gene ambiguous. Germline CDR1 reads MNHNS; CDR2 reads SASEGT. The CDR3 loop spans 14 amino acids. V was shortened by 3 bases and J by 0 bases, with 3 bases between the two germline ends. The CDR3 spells CASSDNSGANVLTF. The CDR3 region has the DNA TGTGCCAGCAGTGACAACTCTGGGGCCAACGTCCTGACTTTC.

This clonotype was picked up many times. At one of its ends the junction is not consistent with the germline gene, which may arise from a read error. The CDR3 spells CASSLGVSRQNTEASF. The CDR3 region has the DNA TGCGCCAGCAGCTTGGGAGTTAGCAGGCAGAACACTGAAGCTTCCTTT. The chain has TRBV5-1 and TRBJ1-1; D remains ambiguous. CDR3 size: 16 residues. From germline, CDR1 is SGHRS and CDR2 YFSETQ.

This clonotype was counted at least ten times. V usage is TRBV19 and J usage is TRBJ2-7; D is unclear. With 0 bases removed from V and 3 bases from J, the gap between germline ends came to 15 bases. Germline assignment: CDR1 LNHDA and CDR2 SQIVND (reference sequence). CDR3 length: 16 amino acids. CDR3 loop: CASSIDVQATVYEQYF. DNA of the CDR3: TGTGCCAGTAGTATAGATGTGCAGGCGACCGTCTACGAGCAGTACTTC.

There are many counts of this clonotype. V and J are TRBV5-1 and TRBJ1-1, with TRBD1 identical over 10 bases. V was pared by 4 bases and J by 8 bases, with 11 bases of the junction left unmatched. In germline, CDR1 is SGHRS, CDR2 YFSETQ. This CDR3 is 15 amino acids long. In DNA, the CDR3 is TGCGCCAGCAGCCCGGACAGGGGGGGGCCAATAGAAGCTTTCTTT. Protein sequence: CASSPDRGGPIEAFF.